Listed below are T cell receptor beta chains from one sample, sequenced in a study of blood T cell repertoires in COVID-19. Assay used: immunoSEQ multiplex PCR; TCRdb lists only in-frame clones, some missing. This sample yields roughly 380,000 clones, of which around nine tenths are seen a single time; approximately 4.1% belongs to the top ten. The sample was peripheral blood. Receptors were obtained from a woman in her sixties with COVID-19, enrolled during active disease. Each CDR3 is given with its conserved first and last residue. The D gene is left open where the match is weak. Not every row has a clone size; where given, it reads once, few, many or a size class.

v_gene	d_gene	j_gene	abundance	CDR3aa	CDR3nt
TRBV19	NA	TRBJ2-5	NA	CASSFGETQYF	TGTGCCAGTAGTTTCGGGGAGACCCAGTACTTC
TRBV4-2	NA	TRBJ1-1	NA	CASSPGGGSGTEAFF	TGTGCCAGCAGCCCCGGGGGAGGGTCGGGAACTGAAGCTTTCTTT
TRBV6-1	NA	TRBJ1-1	NA	CASSEARRGSTEAFF	TGTGCCAGCAGTGAAGCGCGGCGGGGAAGCACTGAAGCTTTCTTT
TRBV19	NA	TRBJ1-4	NA	CASSINSIATNEKLFF	TGTGCCAGTAGTATAAATTCAATTGCAACTAATGAAAAACTGTTTTTT
TRBV11-2	NA	TRBJ1-1	NA	CASSLGRNTEAFF	TGTGCCAGCAGCCTTGGGAGGAACACTGAAGCTTTCTTT
TRBV28	NA	TRBJ1-2	NA	CASLMTGAGGYTF	TGTGCCAGCTTGATGACAGGCGCGGGCGGCTACACCTTC
TRBV24-1	TRBD1	TRBJ1-2	NA	CATGTGYGYTF	TGTGCCACCGGGACAGGCTATGGCTACACCTTC
TRBV7-9	TRBD1	TRBJ1-6	NA	CASSRLDRGSSPLHF	TGTGCCAGCAGCAGACTGGACAGGGGGAGTTCACCCCTCCACTTT
TRBV2	TRBD1	TRBJ1-5	few	CASSGTGDQPQHF	TGTGCCAGCAGTGGGACAGGGGATCAGCCCCAGCATTTT
TRBV7-8	TRBD1	TRBJ2-3	NA	CASSLDRGQRTDTQYF	TGTGCCAGCAGCTTAGACAGGGGGCAGCGAACAGATACGCAGTATTTT
TRBV28	NA	TRBJ2-7	NA	CASSSPRDFLFSYEQYF	TGTGCCAGCAGCTCACCACGGGACTTCCTTTTCTCCTACGAGCAGTACTTC
TRBV2	NA	TRBJ2-1	NA	CASSGLSRNNEQFF	TGTGCCAGCAGTGGTTTGTCGCGAAACAATGAGCAGTTCTTC
TRBV6-5	TRBD1	TRBJ1-2	NA	CASSYRDSNYGYTF	TGTGCCAGCAGTTACCGGGACAGCAACTATGGCTACACCTTC